This entry features one T cell receptor beta chain sequence. Between the trimmed V and J ends, which lost 4 bases and 6 bases, there was a span of 16 bases. Germline loops: CDR1 MNHEY, CDR2 SVGAGI. CDR3 size: 14 residues. TCRdb ran MiXCR on the 5' RACE reads and lists one entry per CDR3 protein. Of 580,000 or so distinct CDR3 sequences in the sample, roughly a sixth were seen once. The sample comes from a study of T-cell memory formation after mild COVID-19. Sequenced input: PBMCs or a T cell subset sorted from them (not recorded which). The receptor comes from an adult woman who had mild COVID-19 (a few samples of this study predate the infection). Cell type and time point are not known. The chain links TRBV6-5 to TRBJ2-7; D not certain. The CDR3 nucleotides read TGTGCCAGCAGTTCCCCCCCCGGGCACCGCGAGCAGTACTTC. Residues: CASSSPPGHREQYF.